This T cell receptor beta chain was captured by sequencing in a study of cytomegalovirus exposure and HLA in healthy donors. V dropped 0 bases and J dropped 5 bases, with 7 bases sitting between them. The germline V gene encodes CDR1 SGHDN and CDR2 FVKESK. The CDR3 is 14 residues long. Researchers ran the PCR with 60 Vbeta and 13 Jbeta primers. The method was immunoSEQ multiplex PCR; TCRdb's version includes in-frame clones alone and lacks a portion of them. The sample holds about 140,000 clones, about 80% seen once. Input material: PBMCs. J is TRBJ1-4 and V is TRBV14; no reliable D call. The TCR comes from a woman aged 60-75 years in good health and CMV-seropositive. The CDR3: CASSQDLLNEKLFF. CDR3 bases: TGTGCCAGCAGCCAAGATTTACTGAATGAAAAACTGTTTTTT. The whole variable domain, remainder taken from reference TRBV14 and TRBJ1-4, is EAGVTQFPSHSVIEKGQTVTLRCDPISGHDNLYWYRRVMGKEIKFLLHFVKESKQDESGMPNNRFLAERTGGTYSTLKVQPAELEDSGVYFCASSQDLLNEKLFFGSGTQLSVL.